These T cell receptor beta chains were read from a single sample in a study of cytomegalovirus exposure and HLA in healthy donors. TCRdb keeps only in-frame clones here, not all; method: immunoSEQ multiplex PCR. The sample contains about 160,000 clones, 78% of which appear only once. Sequencing was performed on PBMCs. The origin of the receptors is a woman aged 45-65 years in good health and CMV-seropositive. Each CDR3 is given with its conserved first and last residue. A D gene is named only where the DNA matches it firmly. Not all rows give a size; the values are once, few, many and, for expanded clones, a class.

clone size: NA
CDR3 length: 14
J gene: TRBJ1-3
V gene: TRBV28
D gene: NA
CDR3 DNA: TGTGCCAGCAGCCCCCCAGGGACTGGAAACACCATATATTTT
CDR3 protein: CASSPPGTGNTIYF

clone size: NA
CDR3 length: 14
J gene: TRBJ1-5
V gene: TRBV12-5
D gene: NA
CDR3 DNA: TGTGCTAGTGGTTTCGTCGACTTCAATCAGCCCCAGCATTTT
CDR3 protein: CASGFVDFNQPQHF

clone size: NA
CDR3 length: 14
J gene: TRBJ1-2
V gene: TRBV7-2
D gene: NA
CDR3 DNA: TGTGCCAGCAGCTCTCGGGGGGGGGCGGATGGCTACACCTTC
CDR3 protein: CASSSRGGADGYTF

clone size: NA
CDR3 length: 11
J gene: TRBJ1-1
V gene: TRBV30
D gene: NA
CDR3 DNA: TGTGCCTTGGAGCGGAACACTGAAGCTTTCTTT
CDR3 protein: CALERNTEAFF

clone size: NA
CDR3 length: 15
J gene: TRBJ1-2
V gene: TRBV18
D gene: NA
CDR3 DNA: TGTGCCAGCTCACCAATAAGACAGATTAACTATGGCTACACCTTC
CDR3 protein: CASSPIRQINYGYTF

clone size: NA
CDR3 length: 14
J gene: TRBJ1-1
V gene: TRBV11-3
D gene: NA
CDR3 DNA: TGTGCCAGCAGCTTCCGGGCCGACAGCACTGAAGCTTTCTTT
CDR3 protein: CASSFRADSTEAFF

clone size: NA
CDR3 length: 12
J gene: TRBJ2-7
V gene: TRBV2
D gene: TRBD1
CDR3 DNA: TGTGCCAGCAAGGACAGGGACCACGAGCAGTACTTC
CDR3 protein: CASKDRDHEQYF

clone size: NA
CDR3 length: 13
J gene: TRBJ1-1
V gene: TRBV15
D gene: NA
CDR3 DNA: TGTGCCACCAGCAGACCCCTACGGGTTCAAGCTTTCTTT
CDR3 protein: CATSRPLRVQAFF

clone size: NA
CDR3 length: 16
J gene: TRBJ2-3
V gene: TRBV10-1
D gene: TRBD2
CDR3 DNA: TGCGCCAGCAGCGATTTCAGCGGGGGGCGCACAGATACGCAGTATTTT
CDR3 protein: CASSDFSGGRTDTQYF

clone size: NA
CDR3 length: 14
J gene: TRBJ2-7
V gene: TRBV7-2
D gene: TRBD1
CDR3 DNA: TGTGCCAGCAGCTTAGGGGACAGATCCTACGAGCAGTACTTC
CDR3 protein: CASSLGDRSYEQYF

clone size: few
CDR3 length: 13
J gene: TRBJ2-5
V gene: TRBV7-2
D gene: NA
CDR3 DNA: TGTGCCAGCAGCCAAGGGGCGGGGGAGACCCAGTACTTC
CDR3 protein: CASSQGAGETQYF

clone size: NA
CDR3 length: 14
J gene: TRBJ1-3
V gene: TRBV9
D gene: NA
CDR3 DNA: TGTGCCAGCAGCGTCGAAGCCTCTGGAAACACCATATATTTT
CDR3 protein: CASSVEASGNTIYF

clone size: NA
CDR3 length: 14
J gene: TRBJ1-1
V gene: TRBV30
D gene: NA
CDR3 DNA: TGTGCCTGGAGTCCCTTTCGCGTGAACACTGAAGCTTTCTTT
CDR3 protein: CAWSPFRVNTEAFF

clone size: NA
CDR3 length: 14
J gene: TRBJ2-5
V gene: TRBV5-1
D gene: TRBD1
CDR3 DNA: TGCGCCAGCAGCTTAGGACAGGGCCAAGAGACCCAGTACTTC
CDR3 protein: CASSLGQGQETQYF

clone size: NA
CDR3 length: 14
J gene: TRBJ2-7
V gene: TRBV28
D gene: NA
CDR3 DNA: TGTGCCAGCAGGGGTGTGGGTGGAGGGCCGGTTCTGTACTTC
CDR3 protein: CASRGVGGGPVLYF

clone size: once
CDR3 length: 14
J gene: TRBJ1-1
V gene: TRBV7-8
D gene: NA
CDR3 DNA: TGTGCCAGCAGCTTACGGATAGGGGGTACTGAAGCTTTCTTT
CDR3 protein: CASSLRIGGTEAFF

clone size: NA
CDR3 length: 15
J gene: TRBJ2-1
V gene: TRBV28
D gene: TRBD1
CDR3 DNA: TGTGCCAGCAGTTTAATGGGACAGGGGTACAATGAGCAGTTCTTC
CDR3 protein: CASSLMGQGYNEQFF

clone size: NA
CDR3 length: 15
J gene: TRBJ2-3
V gene: TRBV7-2
D gene: NA
CDR3 DNA: TGTGCCAGCAGCAACCAAGCGGGTGACGGAGATACGCAGTATTTT
CDR3 protein: CASSNQAGDGDTQYF

clone size: NA
CDR3 length: 14
J gene: TRBJ2-7
V gene: TRBV18
D gene: TRBD1
CDR3 DNA: TGTGCCAGCTCACCCGGGACAGGCGCCTACGAGCAGTACTTC
CDR3 protein: CASSPGTGAYEQYF

clone size: NA
CDR3 length: 15
J gene: TRBJ1-4
V gene: TRBV5-1
D gene: NA
CDR3 DNA: TGCGCCAGCAGCTTGGGAGACAGCCCTAATGAAAAACTGTTTTTT
CDR3 protein: CASSLGDSPNEKLFF

clone size: NA
CDR3 length: 14
J gene: TRBJ1-6
V gene: TRBV6-6
D gene: TRBD1
CDR3 DNA: TGTGCCAGCAGTTACTCGGACAGGGGGTCACCCCTCCACTTT
CDR3 protein: CASSYSDRGSPLHF

clone size: NA
CDR3 length: 15
J gene: TRBJ1-1
V gene: TRBV7-9
D gene: TRBD1
CDR3 DNA: TGTGCCAGCAGTTTAACCGGGACAGCTAACACTGAAGCTTTCTTT
CDR3 protein: CASSLTGTANTEAFF

clone size: once
CDR3 length: 21
J gene: TRBJ1-1
V gene: TRBV4-3
D gene: NA
CDR3 DNA: TGCGCCAGCAGCCAAGATTACCCCATCTGGGGGCGTGTAGTTGGGAACACTGAAGCTTTCTTT
CDR3 protein: CASSQDYPIWGRVVGNTEAFF

clone size: NA
CDR3 length: 12
J gene: TRBJ2-3
V gene: TRBV5-4
D gene: NA
CDR3 DNA: TGTGCCAGCAGCTTTATGACAGATACGCAGTATTTT
CDR3 protein: CASSFMTDTQYF

clone size: few
CDR3 length: 16
J gene: TRBJ2-7
V gene: TRBV18
D gene: NA
CDR3 DNA: TGTGCCAGCTCACCACCGGGGGGAGTTCGTTCCTACGAGCAGTACTTC
CDR3 protein: CASSPPGGVRSYEQYF

clone size: NA
CDR3 length: 16
J gene: TRBJ2-5
V gene: TRBV18
D gene: TRBD1
CDR3 DNA: TGTGCCAGCTCCCGCCCGGGACAGGGGGTCCGGGAGACCCAGTACTTC
CDR3 protein: CASSRPGQGVRETQYF

clone size: NA
CDR3 length: 14
J gene: TRBJ2-2
V gene: TRBV5-1
D gene: TRBD1
CDR3 DNA: TGCGCCAGCAGGTGGACAGGGGGGACCGGGGAGCTGTTTTTT
CDR3 protein: CASRWTGGTGELFF

clone size: few
CDR3 length: 17
J gene: TRBJ1-2
V gene: TRBV5-5
D gene: TRBD1
CDR3 DNA: TGTGCCAGCAGCCCCGGGACAGGGGCCCGCCTCGTCTATGGCTACACCTTC
CDR3 protein: CASSPGTGARLVYGYTF

clone size: NA
CDR3 length: 15
J gene: TRBJ1-6
V gene: TRBV2
D gene: NA
CDR3 DNA: TGTGCCAAGGGAGGGACGGGCTCCTATAATTCACCCCTCCACTTT
CDR3 protein: CAKGGTGSYNSPLHF

clone size: few
CDR3 length: 13
J gene: TRBJ2-5
V gene: TRBV30
D gene: NA
CDR3 DNA: TGTGCCTGGAGTGCCCCCGGCCAAGAGACCCAGTACTTC
CDR3 protein: CAWSAPGQETQYF

clone size: NA
CDR3 length: 16
J gene: TRBJ1-3
V gene: TRBV6-6
D gene: TRBD1
CDR3 DNA: TGTGCCAGCACCCCGGGACAGGGAGACTCTGGAAACACCATATATTTT
CDR3 protein: CASTPGQGDSGNTIYF

clone size: NA
CDR3 length: 15
J gene: TRBJ2-7
V gene: TRBV11-2
D gene: TRBD1
CDR3 DNA: TGTGCCAGCAGCTTATTCGGCAGGGGGCCCTACGAGCAGTACTTC
CDR3 protein: CASSLFGRGPYEQYF

clone size: NA
CDR3 length: 14
J gene: TRBJ1-4
V gene: TRBV12-2
D gene: NA
CDR3 DNA: TGTGCAAGTCCCCCTGACAGGGGCCGGGAAAAACTGTTTTTT
CDR3 protein: CASPPDRGREKLFF

clone size: NA
CDR3 length: 14
J gene: TRBJ1-2
V gene: TRBV19
D gene: TRBD1
CDR3 DNA: TGTGCCAGTAGTGTAGGACAGGGAGGCTATGGCTACACCTTC
CDR3 protein: CASSVGQGGYGYTF

clone size: NA
CDR3 length: 14
J gene: TRBJ2-7
V gene: TRBV9
D gene: TRBD1
CDR3 DNA: TGTGCCAGCAGCCCGGGGGACAGGTCGCCAGAGCAGTACTTC
CDR3 protein: CASSPGDRSPEQYF

clone size: NA
CDR3 length: 16
J gene: TRBJ2-2
V gene: TRBV14
D gene: NA
CDR3 DNA: TGTGCCAGCAGCCAGACACAGTCCCCCAACACCGGGGAGCTGTTTTTT
CDR3 protein: CASSQTQSPNTGELFF

clone size: NA
CDR3 length: 13
J gene: TRBJ2-2
V gene: TRBV7-2
D gene: NA
CDR3 DNA: TGTGCCAGCAGCGGCCGGACAGCCGGGGAGCTGTTTTTT
CDR3 protein: CASSGRTAGELFF

clone size: NA
CDR3 length: 14
J gene: TRBJ2-1
V gene: TRBV7-2
D gene: NA
CDR3 DNA: TGTGCCACCCTTGGGGGGAGCTCCTACAATGAGCAGTTCTTC
CDR3 protein: CATLGGSSYNEQFF

clone size: NA
CDR3 length: 14
J gene: TRBJ1-1
V gene: TRBV7-2
D gene: NA
CDR3 DNA: TGTGCCAGCAGCTACCAACAGGGTATGACTGAAGCTTTCTTT
CDR3 protein: CASSYQQGMTEAFF

clone size: NA
CDR3 length: 14
J gene: TRBJ2-6
V gene: TRBV2
D gene: NA
CDR3 DNA: TGTGCCAGCAGGGTCCAGTCTGGGGCCAACGGCCTGACTTTC
CDR3 protein: CASRVQSGANGLTF

clone size: NA
CDR3 length: 15
J gene: TRBJ2-3
V gene: TRBV10-3
D gene: TRBD2
CDR3 DNA: TGTGCCATCACTATAGCGGGAGGCGTCGCAGATACGCAGTATTTT
CDR3 protein: CAITIAGGVADTQYF